Sequencing of this TCR beta chain was carried out in a study of blood T cell repertoires in COVID-19. Study-level information: COVID-19 samples, acute and convalescent, were from the United States, Italy and Spain. The cDNA or gDNA used as material had been derived from T cells, B-cell-depleted T cells, or PBMCs.

The V gene lost 5 bases and the J gene lost 0 bases, with 10 bases spanning the gap. This CDR3 has 15 residues. The germline CDR1 and CDR2 sequences are SGHNT and YENEEA. In the authors' methods: Estimation of nucleated cell counts was performed using reference gene primer amplification. The assay was immunoSEQ multiplex PCR, and TCRdb's table has in-frame clones only and misses some. V and J calls and clone size come straight from that table; D and trimming were deduced from the DNA. The repertoire holds over 150,000 clones, with 90% as singletons. The clonotype was recovered from a man aged 50-60 years with acute or convalescent COVID-19. The specimen was peripheral blood. The chain couples TRBV11-3 to TRBJ2-2; a possible D gene is TRBD1 (6 bases). CDR3 bases: TGTGCCAGCAGCCCAGGGGTCCCGAACACCGGGGAGCTGTTTTTT. This sequence encodes CASSPGVPNTGELFF.